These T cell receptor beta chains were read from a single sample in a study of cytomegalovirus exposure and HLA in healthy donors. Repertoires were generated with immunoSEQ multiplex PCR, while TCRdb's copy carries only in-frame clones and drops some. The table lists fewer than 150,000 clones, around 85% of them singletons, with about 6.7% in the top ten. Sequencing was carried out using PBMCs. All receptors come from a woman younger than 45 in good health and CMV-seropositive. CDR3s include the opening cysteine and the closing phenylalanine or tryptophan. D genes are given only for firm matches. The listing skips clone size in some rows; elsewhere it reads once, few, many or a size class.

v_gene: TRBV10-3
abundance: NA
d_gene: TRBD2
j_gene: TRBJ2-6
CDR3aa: CAITSGRALFGSGANVLTF
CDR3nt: TGTGCCATCACTAGCGGGAGGGCCCTTTTTGGCTCTGGGGCCAACGTCCTGACTTTC

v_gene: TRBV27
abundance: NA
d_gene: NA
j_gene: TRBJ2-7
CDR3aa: CASSLTFSQTYEQYF
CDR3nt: TGTGCCAGCAGTTTAACGTTTTCTCAGACCTACGAGCAGTACTTC

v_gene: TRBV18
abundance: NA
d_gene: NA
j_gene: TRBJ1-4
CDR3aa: CASSPTMGPTNEKLFF
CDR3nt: TGTGCCAGCTCACCGACCATGGGGCCAACTAATGAAAAACTGTTTTTT

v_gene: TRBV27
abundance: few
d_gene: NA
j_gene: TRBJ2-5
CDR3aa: CASKAGSYEGTQYF
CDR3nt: TGTGCCAGCAAGGCCGGGTCCTACGAAGGGACCCAGTACTTC

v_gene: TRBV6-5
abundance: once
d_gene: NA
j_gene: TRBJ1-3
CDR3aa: CASSHDRHSGNTIYF
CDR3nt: TGTGCCAGCAGCCACGACAGGCACTCTGGAAACACCATATATTTT

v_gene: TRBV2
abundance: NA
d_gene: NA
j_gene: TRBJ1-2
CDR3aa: CASGTKTASNYGYTF
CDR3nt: TGTGCCAGCGGTACGAAGACAGCTAGTAACTATGGCTACACCTTC

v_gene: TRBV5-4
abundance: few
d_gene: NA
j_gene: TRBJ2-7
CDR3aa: CASSSWGVYEQYF
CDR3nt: TGTGCCAGCAGCTCCTGGGGGGTGTACGAGCAGTACTTC

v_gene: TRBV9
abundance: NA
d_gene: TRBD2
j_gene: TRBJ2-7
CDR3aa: CASSPRDYTYEQYF
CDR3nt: TGTGCCAGCAGCCCACGGGACTACACCTACGAGCAGTACTTC

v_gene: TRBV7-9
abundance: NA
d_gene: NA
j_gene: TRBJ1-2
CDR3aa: CSSSMTDYGYTF
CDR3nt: TGTTCCAGCAGCATGACAGACTATGGCTACACCTTC

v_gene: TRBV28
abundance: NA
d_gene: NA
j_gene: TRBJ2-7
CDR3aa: CASSSPLEDAGEQYF
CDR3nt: TGTGCCAGCAGTTCCCCCCTAGAGGATGCGGGAGAGCAGTACTTC

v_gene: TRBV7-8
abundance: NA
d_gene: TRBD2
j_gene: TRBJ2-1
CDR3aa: CASKRGQAGVYNEQFF
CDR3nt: TGTGCCAGCAAACGGGGCCAGGCGGGGGTTTACAATGAGCAGTTCTTC

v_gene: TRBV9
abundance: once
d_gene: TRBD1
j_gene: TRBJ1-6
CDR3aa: CASSVEGTANSPLHF
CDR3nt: TGTGCCAGCAGCGTAGAGGGGACAGCTAATTCACCCCTCCACTTT

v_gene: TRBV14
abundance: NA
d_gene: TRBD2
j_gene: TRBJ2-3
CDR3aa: CASSHPLGLAGRTDTQYF
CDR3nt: TGTGCCAGCAGCCACCCCCTAGGACTAGCGGGACGGACAGATACGCAGTATTTT

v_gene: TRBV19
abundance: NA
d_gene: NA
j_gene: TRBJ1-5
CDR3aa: CASMDNSNQPQHF
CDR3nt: TGTGCCAGTATGGACAATAGCAATCAGCCCCAGCATTTT

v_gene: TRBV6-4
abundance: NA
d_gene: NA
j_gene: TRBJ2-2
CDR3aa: CASSDGGNTGELFF
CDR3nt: TGTGCCAGCAGTGACGGCGGGAACACCGGGGAGCTGTTTTTT

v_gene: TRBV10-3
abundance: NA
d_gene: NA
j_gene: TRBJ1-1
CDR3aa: CAISRDGAEAFF
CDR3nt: TGTGCCATCAGTCGCGACGGGGCTGAAGCTTTCTTT

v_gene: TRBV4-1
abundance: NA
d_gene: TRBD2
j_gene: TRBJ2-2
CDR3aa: CASSPREGGPGELFF
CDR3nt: TGCGCCAGCAGCCCCCGGGAGGGGGGGCCCGGGGAGCTGTTTTTT

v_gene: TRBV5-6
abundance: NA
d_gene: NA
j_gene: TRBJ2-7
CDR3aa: CASSFPDSSGEQYF
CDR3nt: TGTGCCAGCAGCTTCCCTGACAGTTCCGGCGAGCAGTACTTC

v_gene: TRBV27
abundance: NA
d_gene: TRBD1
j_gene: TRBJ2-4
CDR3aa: CASSSQGQQLAKNIQYF
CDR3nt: TGTGCCAGCAGTAGCCAGGGACAGCAGCTAGCCAAAAACATTCAGTACTTC

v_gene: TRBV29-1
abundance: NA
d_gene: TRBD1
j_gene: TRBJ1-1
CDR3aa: CSVKGQLNTEAFF
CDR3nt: TGCAGCGTTAAGGGACAGTTGAACACTGAAGCTTTCTTT

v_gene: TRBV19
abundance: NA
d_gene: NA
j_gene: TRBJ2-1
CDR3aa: CASSMRRLSLDEQFF
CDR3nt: TGTGCCAGTAGTATGCGGCGGCTCTCCTTAGATGAGCAGTTCTTC

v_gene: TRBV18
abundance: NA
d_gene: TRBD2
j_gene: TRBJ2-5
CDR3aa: CASSLKLAGGRETQYF
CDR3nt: TGTGCCAGCTCACTGAAACTAGCGGGAGGGAGAGAGACCCAGTACTTC

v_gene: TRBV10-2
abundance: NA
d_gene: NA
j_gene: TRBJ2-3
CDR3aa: CASRREGLTDTQYF
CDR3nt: TGCGCCAGCAGAAGAGAGGGACTCACAGATACGCAGTATTTT

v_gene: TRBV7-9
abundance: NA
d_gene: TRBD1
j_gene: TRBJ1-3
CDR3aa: CASSYTADRGTSGNTIYF
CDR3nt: TGTGCCAGCAGCTATACCGCTGACAGGGGAACATCTGGAAACACCATATATTTT

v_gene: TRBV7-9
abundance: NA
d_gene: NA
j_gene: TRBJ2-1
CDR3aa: CASSLPLANEQFF
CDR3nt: TGTGCCAGCAGCTTACCACTAGCCAATGAGCAGTTCTTC

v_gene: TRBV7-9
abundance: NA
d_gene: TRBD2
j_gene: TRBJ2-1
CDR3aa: CSVASGAARPDNEQFF
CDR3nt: TGTTCCGTTGCGAGCGGGGCCGCTCGGCCAGACAATGAGCAGTTCTTC

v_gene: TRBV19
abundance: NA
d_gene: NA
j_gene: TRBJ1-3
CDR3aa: CASGRLGNTIYF
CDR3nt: TGTGCCAGTGGCCGACTGGGAAACACCATATATTTT

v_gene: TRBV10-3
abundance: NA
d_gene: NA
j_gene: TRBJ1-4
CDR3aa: CAISEYGGANEKLFF
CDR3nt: TGTGCCATCAGTGAGTATGGGGGCGCGAATGAAAAACTGTTTTTT